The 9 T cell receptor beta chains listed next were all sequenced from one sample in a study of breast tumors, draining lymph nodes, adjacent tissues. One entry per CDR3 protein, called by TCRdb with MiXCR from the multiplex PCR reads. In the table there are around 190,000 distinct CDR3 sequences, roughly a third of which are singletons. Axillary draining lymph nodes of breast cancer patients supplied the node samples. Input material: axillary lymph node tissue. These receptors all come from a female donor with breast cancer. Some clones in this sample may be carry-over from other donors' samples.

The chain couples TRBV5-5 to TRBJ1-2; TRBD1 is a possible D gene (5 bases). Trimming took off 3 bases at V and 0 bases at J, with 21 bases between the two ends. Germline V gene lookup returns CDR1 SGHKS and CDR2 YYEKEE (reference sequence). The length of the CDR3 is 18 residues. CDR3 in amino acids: CASSSPGTGKGSNYGYTF. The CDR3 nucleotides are TGTGCCAGCAGCTCCCCCGGGACCGGAAAGGGATCTAACTATGGCTACACCTTC.

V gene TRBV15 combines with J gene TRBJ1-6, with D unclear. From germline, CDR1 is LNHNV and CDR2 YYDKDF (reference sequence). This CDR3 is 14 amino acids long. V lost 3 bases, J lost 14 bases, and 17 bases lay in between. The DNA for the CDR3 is TGTGCCACCAGCAGTGAATTGACGGGAGGGACCCTCCACTTT. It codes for CATSSELTGGTLHF.

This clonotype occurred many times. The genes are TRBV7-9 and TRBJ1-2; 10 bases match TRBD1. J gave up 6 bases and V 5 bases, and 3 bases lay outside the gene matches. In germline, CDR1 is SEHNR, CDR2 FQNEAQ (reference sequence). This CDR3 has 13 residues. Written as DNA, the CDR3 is TGTGCCAGCAGCCACGGGACAGGGGATGGCTACACCTTC. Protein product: CASSHGTGDGYTF. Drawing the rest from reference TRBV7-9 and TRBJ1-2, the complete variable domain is DTGVSQNPRHKITKRGQNVTFRCDPISEHNRLYWYRQTLGQGPEFLTYFQNEAQLEKSRLLSDRFSAERPKGSFSTLEIQRTEQGDSAMYLCASSHGTGDGYTFGSGTRLTVV.

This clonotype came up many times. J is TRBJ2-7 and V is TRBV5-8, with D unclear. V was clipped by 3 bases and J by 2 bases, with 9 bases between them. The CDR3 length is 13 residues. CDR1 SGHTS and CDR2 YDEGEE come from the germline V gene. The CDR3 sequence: CASSSDTTYEQYF. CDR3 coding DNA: TGTGCCAGCAGCTCCGACACGACCTACGAGCAGTACTTC. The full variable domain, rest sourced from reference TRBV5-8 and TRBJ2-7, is EAGVTQSPTHLIKTRGQQATLRCSPISGHTSVYWYQQALGLGLQFLLWYDEGEERNRGNFPPRFSGRQFPNYSSELNVNALELEDSALYLCASSSDTTYEQYFGPGTRLTVT.

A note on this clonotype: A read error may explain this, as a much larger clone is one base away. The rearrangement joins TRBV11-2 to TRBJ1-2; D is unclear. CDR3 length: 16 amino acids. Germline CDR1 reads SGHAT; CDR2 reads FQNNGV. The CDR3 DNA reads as TGTGCCAGCAGCTTAAAGTCAAAAACTCTTAACCATGGCTACACCTTC. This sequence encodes CASSLKSKTLNHGYTF.

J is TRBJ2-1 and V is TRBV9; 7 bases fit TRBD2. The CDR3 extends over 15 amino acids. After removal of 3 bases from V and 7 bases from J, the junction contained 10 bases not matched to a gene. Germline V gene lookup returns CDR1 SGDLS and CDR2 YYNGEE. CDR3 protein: CASSAGGIVFNEQFF. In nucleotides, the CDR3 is TGTGCCAGCAGCGCCGGGGGGATTGTATTTAATGAGCAGTTCTTC.

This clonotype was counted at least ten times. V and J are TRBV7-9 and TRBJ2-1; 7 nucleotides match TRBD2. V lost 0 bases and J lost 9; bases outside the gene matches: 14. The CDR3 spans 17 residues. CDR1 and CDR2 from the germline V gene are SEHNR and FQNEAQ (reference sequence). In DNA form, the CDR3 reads TGTGCCAGCAGCTTAGCTTCGGTGGCGGGAGCCCAGGGTGAGCAGTTCTTC. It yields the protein CASSLASVAGAQGEQFF.

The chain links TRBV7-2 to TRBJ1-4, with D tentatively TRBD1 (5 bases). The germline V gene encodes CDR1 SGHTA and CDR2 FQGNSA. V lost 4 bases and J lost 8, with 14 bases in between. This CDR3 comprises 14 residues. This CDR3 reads CASSSDGWGEKLFF. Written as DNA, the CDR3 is TGTGCCAGCAGCTCCGATGGTTGGGGCGAAAAACTGTTTTTT. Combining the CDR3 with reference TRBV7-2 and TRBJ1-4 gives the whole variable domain GAGVSQSPSNKVTEKGKDVELRCDPISGHTALYWYRQSLGQGLEFLIYFQGNSAPDKSGLPSDRFSAERTGGSVSTLTIQRTQQEDSAVYLCASSSDGWGEKLFFGSGTQLSVL.

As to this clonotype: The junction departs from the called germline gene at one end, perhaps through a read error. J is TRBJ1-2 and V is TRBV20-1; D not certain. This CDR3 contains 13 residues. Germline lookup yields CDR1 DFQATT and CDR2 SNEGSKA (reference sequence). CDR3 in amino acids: CSARATPPYGYAF. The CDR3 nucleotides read TGCAGTGCTAGAGCAACGCCACCCTATGGCTACGCCTTC.